The next 25 T cell receptor beta chains were all read from a single sample in a study of T cell repertoires in cytomegalovirus infection. TCRdb re-analysed the reads in MiXCR, keeping a single row per CDR3 protein. The table includes fewer than 300,000 distinct CDR3 sequences, roughly 26% detected once. The sample taken for sequencing was PBMCs. These receptors all come from a human donor in good health (CMV status not recorded). Some clones in this sample may be carry-over from other donors' samples.

This clonotype was counted many times. CDR3 loop: CASSLVGTSGRSNEQFF. In DNA form, the CDR3 reads TGTGCCAGCAGCTTAGTTGGTACTAGCGGGAGATCCAATGAGCAGTTCTTC. The rearrangement uses TRBV7-2 and TRBJ2-1; 11 nucleotides align to TRBD2. The CDR3 runs 17 residues. With V trimmed by 1 base and J by 6 bases, 8 bases remained unmatched. The V gene's germline CDR1 is SGHTA and CDR2 FQGNSA.

In its sample, this clonotype was seen once. The gene calls are TRBV24-1 and TRBJ1-1; D ambiguous. Trimming removed 5 bases at V and 2 bases at J, with 8 bases between. Germline CDR1 KGHDR, CDR2 SFDVKD. This CDR3 region has 13 residues. CDR3 loop: CATSARENTEAFF. The CDR3, as DNA: TGTGCCACCAGTGCTAGGGAAAACACTGAAGCTTTCTTT.

This chain links TRBV7-8 with TRBJ1-6; D not certain. V gave up 1 base and J gave up 7 bases, with 8 bases separating them. The CDR3 sequence is 14 residues long. In germline, CDR1 is SGHVS, CDR2 FQNEAQ. The CDR3 sequence: CASSLGLSNSPLHF. The DNA for the CDR3 is TGTGCCAGCAGCTTAGGACTTTCAAATTCACCCCTCCACTTT.

Only a few counts were recorded for this clonotype. The rearrangement links TRBV28 to TRBJ2-1, with 7 bases identical to TRBD2. Germline V gives CDR1 MDHEN, CDR2 SYDVKM. The CDR3 totals 17 residues. V shed 1 base, J shed 8 bases, and the junction held 14 bases outside the gene matches. As DNA, the CDR3 is TGTGCCAGCAGTTTATCGGTTAGAGCTAGCGGAGACGATGAGCAGTTCTTC. It encodes CASSLSVRASGDDEQFF.

The V gene is TRBV28, the J gene TRBJ1-1, with no clear D. Trimming removed 2 bases from V and 0 bases from J, with 7 bases in between. Germline V gene lookup returns CDR1 MDHEN and CDR2 SYDVKM. The CDR3 contains 14 residues. CDR3 region: CASSLRQVNTEAFF. DNA for the CDR3: TGTGCCAGCAGTTTAAGGCAGGTGAACACTGAAGCTTTCTTT.

This clonotype was observed a handful of times. The chain combines TRBV20-1 with TRBJ2-7; D is perhaps TRBD1 or TRBD2 (5 bases each). The V end lost 1 base, the J end lost 3 bases, and 10 bases lay between the germline ends. Germline V lookup: CDR1 DFQATT, CDR2 SNEGSKA (reference sequence). CDR3 size: 13 residues. The chain's CDR3 is CSARGGAVYEQYF. The CDR3 nucleotides read TGCAGTGCTAGAGGAGGGGCGGTCTACGAGCAGTACTTC.

In this sample, this clonotype turned up a few times. The chain is built from TRBV6-2 or TRBV6-3 and TRBJ2-7; perhaps D is TRBD1 or TRBD2 (5 bases each). The CDR3 is 16 amino acids. The germline gives CDR1 MNHEY, CDR2 SVGEGT. V lost 5 bases and J 2 bases, leaving 19 bases between the germline ends. DNA of the CDR3: TGTGCCAGCAGTCCATTTACGGGGCCCTGGACCTACGAGCAGTACTTC. The encoded protein is CASSPFTGPWTYEQYF.

The chain recombines TRBV7-3 with TRBJ2-3; 10 positions agree with TRBD1. Trimming took 4 bases from V and 4 from J; bases not matched to a gene: 8. Germline V lookup: CDR1 SGHTA, CDR2 FQGTGA. The CDR3 contains 16 residues. In nucleotides, the CDR3 is TGTGCCAGCAGCTCCACCCGGGACAGGGGCGCAGATACGCAGTATTTT. This gives the protein CASSSTRDRGADTQYF. Complete variable domain (other parts from reference TRBV7-3 and TRBJ2-3): GAGVSQTPSNKVTEKGKYVELRCDPISGHTALYWYRQSLGQGPEFLIYFQGTGAADDSGLPNDRFFAVRPEGSVSTLKIQRTERGDSAVYLCASSSTRDRGADTQYFGPGTRLTVL.

This clonotype came up a few times. This sequence joins TRBV9 and TRBJ2-7; 8 nucleotides line up with TRBD1. This CDR3 comprises 15 residues. The junction had 4 bases not matched to a gene; V was cut back by 2 bases and J by 0 bases. Germline loops: CDR1 SGDLS, CDR2 YYNGEE. Here the CDR3 reads CASSVGTGSSYEQYF. CDR3 DNA sequence: TGTGCCAGCAGCGTCGGGACAGGTAGCTCCTACGAGCAGTACTTC.

The chain recombines TRBV7-2 with TRBJ2-2, with D uncertain. This CDR3 contains 13 residues. The germline V gene has CDR1 SGHTA and CDR2 FQGNSA. V was pared by 1 base and J by 7 bases, with 7 bases between. The CDR3 loop reads CASSLGASGELFF. CDR3 nucleotides: TGTGCCAGCAGCTTAGGAGCCAGCGGGGAGCTGTTTTTT.

This clonotype was seen many times. The chain employs TRBV7-2 and TRBJ1-1; 7 nucleotides match TRBD1. V shed 5 bases and J 0 bases; nucleotides not matched to a gene: 12. The CDR3 covers 17 residues. Germline V gives CDR1 SGHTA, CDR2 FQGNSA. The CDR3 DNA reads TGTGCCAGCAGCCCAGGGGGGGGACGGGGAATGAACACTGAAGCTTTCTTT. Translation: CASSPGGGRGMNTEAFF. Filled out from reference TRBV7-2 and TRBJ1-1, the complete variable domain reads GAGVSQSPSNKVTEKGKDVELRCDPISGHTALYWYRQSLGQGLEFLIYFQGNSAPDKSGLPSDRFSAERTGGSVSTLTIQRTQQEDSAVYLCASSPGGGRGMNTEAFFGQGTRLTVV.

This clonotype was counted at least ten times. The V and J genes are TRBV7-8 and TRBJ2-7; D gene uncertain. V lost 5 bases and J lost 2, with 19 bases in between. This CDR3 spans 16 amino acids. CDR1 is SGHVS and CDR2 is FQNEAQ in the germline V gene. The CDR3, as DNA: TGTGCCAGCAGCCCAACAGAAAAACGACGAACCTACGAGCAGTACTTC. This gives the protein CASSPTEKRRTYEQYF.

This clonotype showed up just a few times. This chain connects TRBV18 to TRBJ2-3; 7 bases fit TRBD1. V shed 2 bases, J shed 4 bases, and the junction held 3 bases outside the gene matches. This CDR3 spans 14 amino acids. Germline V gene data show CDR1 as KGHSH and CDR2 as LQKENI. The CDR3 loop reads CASSPYQGADTQYF. CDR3 DNA sequence: TGTGCCAGCTCACCATATCAGGGGGCAGATACGCAGTATTTT.

This clonotype was counted many times. The chain uses TRBV7-8 and TRBJ2-7; D possibly uses TRBD1 or TRBD2 (5 bases each). With 3 bases removed from V and 5 bases from J, the gap between germline ends came to 11 bases. CDR1 SGHVS and CDR2 FQNEAQ come from the germline V gene. CDR3 length equals 13 residues. The CDR3 sequence: CASSFGRGDEQYF. CDR3 nucleotide sequence: TGTGCCAGCAGCTTCGGCCGAGGGGACGAGCAGTACTTC.

This chain links TRBV4-1 with TRBJ2-2; D is undetermined. There are 12 residues in the CDR3. Germline V lookup: CDR1 MGHRA, CDR2 YSYEKL. Trimming removed 4 bases from V and 7 bases from J, with 7 bases in between. CDR3 residues: CASSPHGGELFF. The CDR3 DNA is TGCGCCAGCAGCCCCCATGGCGGGGAGCTGTTTTTT.

This chain connects TRBV15 to TRBJ2-5; TRBD2 aligns across 8 bases. The CDR3 runs to 14 residues. V shed 4 bases, J shed 2 bases, and the junction held 3 bases outside the gene matches. Germline V gene data show CDR1 as LNHNV and CDR2 as YYDKDF (reference sequence). DNA of the CDR3: TGTGCCACCAGCAACGGGAGGGCACAAGAGACCCAGTACTTC. Its protein is CATSNGRAQETQYF. Complete variable domain (other parts from reference TRBV15 and TRBJ2-5): DAMVIQNPRYQVTQFGKPVTLSCSQTLNHNVMYWYQQKSSQAPKLLFHYYDKDFNNEADTPDNFQSRRPNTSFCFLDIRSPGLGDTAMYLCATSNGRAQETQYFGPGTRLLVL.

This clonotype was seen ten or more times. The genes are TRBV7-9 and TRBJ2-1; D unclear. Germline CDR1 reads SEHNR; CDR2 reads FQNEAQ (reference sequence). V lost 3 bases and J 5 bases, leaving 14 bases between the germline ends. The CDR3 is 15 amino acids. CDR3 amino acids: CASSFPDRANNEQFF. CDR3 sequence (DNA): TGTGCCAGCAGCTTCCCGGATAGGGCCAACAATGAGCAGTTCTTC.

This clonotype was seen once. The chain couples TRBV15 to TRBJ1-1, with D possibly matching TRBD1 (6 bases). V lost 1 base, J lost 3 bases, and 15 bases lay in between. The CDR3 runs 16 residues. The germline CDR1 and CDR2 sequences are LNHNV and YYDKDF (reference sequence). CDR3 sequence: CATSRGPGDEDTEAFF. The CDR3 DNA reads TGTGCCACCAGCAGAGGTCCAGGGGACGAAGACACTGAAGCTTTCTTT.

This chain uses TRBV20-1 with TRBJ1-5; TRBD1 matches at 7 bases. Per germline, CDR1 DFQATT and CDR2 SNEGSKA (reference sequence). CDR3 length: 14 residues. V lost 0 bases, J lost 3 bases, and 2 bases stayed unmatched. The CDR3 nucleotides read TGCAGTGCTAGAGATACAGGGGCCAATCAGCCCCAGCATTTT. It codes for CSARDTGANQPQHF.

This clonotype has at least ten counts. The rearrangement joins TRBV4-1 to TRBJ2-2, with TRBD2 as a possible D gene (6 bases). V was cut by 4 bases and J by 0 bases, with 18 bases left in between. This CDR3 is built from 18 residues. CDR1 and CDR2 from the germline V gene are MGHRA and YSYEKL. CDR3 coding DNA: TGCGCCAGCAGCCTCTCCGGGGGTGGGCCTCCGAACACCGGGGAGCTGTTTTTT. It yields the protein CASSLSGGGPPNTGELFF.

This chain links TRBV14 with TRBJ2-7; D is perhaps TRBD1 or TRBD2 (6 bases each). Germline CDR1 reads SGHDN; CDR2 reads FVKESK. The CDR3 sequence is 16 residues long. V was cut by 2 bases and J by 4 bases, with 18 bases left in between. The CDR3 is CASSQLGAGGDYEQYF. DNA for the CDR3: TGTGCCAGCAGCCAACTGGGCGCCGGGGGCGATTACGAGCAGTACTTC.

This clonotype has a handful of counts. The gene calls are TRBV15 and TRBJ1-2; 7 bases are a match to TRBD1. V lost 4 bases and J lost 8; bases outside the gene matches: 10. Germline V gives CDR1 LNHNV, CDR2 YYDKDF (reference sequence). The CDR3 sequence is 14 residues long. CDR3 in amino acids: CATSISAGGVGYTF. The CDR3 DNA reads TGTGCCACCAGCATATCGGCAGGGGGTGTAGGCTACACCTTC.

The chain is built from TRBV20-1 and TRBJ1-2; the D gene is possibly TRBD1 (5 bases). The CDR3 length is 13 residues. Germline CDR1 DFQATT, CDR2 SNEGSKA (reference sequence). Trimming left V 3 bases short and J 4 bases short, with 12 bases between. Written as DNA, the CDR3 is TGCAGTGCTAGCTCAGGGATGTCCTATGGCTACACCTTC. Translation gives CSASSGMSYGYTF.

This chain joins TRBV4-3 and TRBJ2-5; D may be TRBD1 (5 bases). This CDR3 has 14 amino acids. Germline CDR1 and CDR2: LGHNA and YSLEER. Trimming left V 0 bases short and J 5 bases short, with 10 bases between. The CDR3 nucleotides read TGCGCCAGCAGCCAAGATCGCAGGGCTGAGACCCAGTACTTC. Amino acid sequence: CASSQDRRAETQYF.

The V call is TRBV29-1, the J call TRBJ2-7, with a tentative D call TRBD1 (6 bases). The V gene's germline CDR1 is SQVTM and CDR2 ANQGSEA. V was clipped by 7 bases and J by 7 bases, with 11 bases between them. The CDR3 is 10 residues long. The DNA for the CDR3 is TGCAGCGGGGGACACGAGGAGCAGTACTTC. Its translation is CSGGHEEQYF.